The 12 T cell receptor beta chains presented below share a single source sample, sequenced in a study of blood T cell repertoires in COVID-19 (dated by TCRdb to between 2020 and 2021). Library preparation was by the immunoSEQ multiplex PCR assay. As stored in TCRdb, this immuneACCESS dataset retains in-frame rearrangements with V and J assigned. A fraction of the clones does not appear; measured against another copy, unresolved V genes explain less than half of the discrepancy, and the remainder lacks a known reason. Within this sample are 410,000 or so clones, with roughly 85% of them counted one time only. Together, the top ten hold 1.4% of the sample. What was sequenced was peripheral blood. All receptors come from a young woman with active or convalescent COVID-19.

The chain is built from TRBV2 and TRBJ1-2; possible D gene TRBD1, 6 bases. The CDR3 contains 13 residues. CDR1 is SNHLY and CDR2 is FYNNEI in the germline V gene. Trimming took off 0 bases at V and 10 bases at J, with 12 bases between the two ends. CDR3 nucleotide sequence: TGTGCCAGCAGTGAAGCCCCGCGGACAGTCTACACCTTC. Translated, it gives CASSEAPRTVYTF.

Notes on this clone: Distinct nucleotide sequences in the sample also encode this CDR3. This sequence joins TRBV27 and TRBJ1-2; D might be TRBD1 (6 bases). This CDR3 contains 13 residues. Germline V CDR1 and CDR2: MNHEY, SMNVEV (reference sequence). V shed 3 bases and J shed 2 bases, with 7 bases lying between them. The CDR3: CASSFQGNYGYTF. CDR3 coding DNA: TGTGCCAGCAGTTTCCAGGGGAACTATGGCTACACCTTC.

V gene TRBV5-6 combines with J gene TRBJ2-6; D ambiguous. The CDR3 runs to 15 residues. V lost 0 bases and J 0 bases, leaving 4 bases between the germline ends. Germline lookup yields CDR1 SGHDT and CDR2 YYEEEE. CDR3: CASSLAYSGANVLTF. The CDR3 DNA reads TGTGCCAGCAGCTTGGCGTACTCTGGGGCCAACGTCCTGACTTTC.

The V call is TRBV18, the J call TRBJ2-1, with TRBD2 identical over 7 bases. This CDR3 has 16 residues. Losses at the gene ends were 0 bases for V and 3 bases for J; bases not matched to a gene: 5. The germline CDR1 and CDR2 sequences are KGHSH and LQKENI. Here the CDR3 reads CASSPPGRDNYNEQFF. In DNA, the CDR3 is TGTGCCAGCTCACCACCGGGGAGGGATAACTACAATGAGCAGTTCTTC. Complete variable domain (other parts from reference TRBV18 and TRBJ2-1): NAGVMQNPRHLVRRRGQEARLRCSPMKGHSHVYWYRQLPEEGLKFMVYLQKENIIDESGMPKERFSAEFPKEGPSILRIQQVVRGDSAAYFCASSPPGRDNYNEQFFGPGTRLTVL.

The chain joins TRBV18 to TRBJ2-5; 10 nucleotides align to TRBD2. The CDR3 has 16 residues. Germline CDR1 reads KGHSH; CDR2 reads LQKENI. J was trimmed by 5 bases and V by 1 base; bases with no gene match: 7. This chain's CDR3 is CASSPLLAGVSETQYF. CDR3 nucleotide sequence: TGTGCCAGCTCACCACTTCTAGCGGGAGTTTCTGAGACCCAGTACTTC.

The chain couples TRBV2 to TRBJ1-2; possibly TRBD1 for D (6 bases). Germline V lookup: CDR1 SNHLY, CDR2 FYNNEI. V lost 2 bases, J lost 3 bases, and 7 bases lay in between. CDR3 length: 13 amino acids. The DNA of the CDR3 is TGTGCCAGCAGTGAATCAGGGGACTATGGCTACACCTTC. This codes for CASSESGDYGYTF.

The rearrangement joins TRBV11-2 to TRBJ2-1; 7 positions match TRBD2. Germline CDR1 is SGHAT and CDR2 is FQNNGV. The V and J ends lost 4 bases and 0 bases, in that order; junction bases with no gene match: 6. The CDR3 sequence is 16 residues long. The CDR3 sequence: CASSSRGDTSYNEQFF. In DNA, the CDR3 is TGTGCCAGCAGCTCCCGGGGGGATACCTCCTACAATGAGCAGTTCTTC.

CDR3 DNA: TGTGCCAGCAGTCCTAGGCGGGGTGGAGAGACCCAGTACTTC. It specifies CASSPRRGGETQYF. The chain recombines TRBV28 with TRBJ2-5; TRBD2 is a possible D gene (6 bases). Germline V lookup: CDR1 MDHEN, CDR2 SYDVKM. V dropped 5 bases and J dropped 4 bases, with 14 bases sitting between them. CDR3 length: 14 amino acids.

The J gene is TRBJ2-1, the V gene TRBV7-9; 8 bases line up with TRBD2. This CDR3 has 17 residues. Germline assignment: CDR1 SEHNR and CDR2 FQNEAQ (reference sequence). With 5 bases clipped from V and 4 bases from J, the junction kept 13 bases outside the gene matches. The CDR3 coding sequence is TGTGCCAGCAGCCCCAAACCGGGGGGGGTAGGGTACAATGAGCAGTTCTTC. Translation: CASSPKPGGVGYNEQFF.

The rearrangement joins TRBV5-4 to TRBJ2-7; TRBD2 matches at 8 bases. V was pared by 3 bases and J by 4 bases, with 6 bases of the junction left unmatched. The CDR3 extends over 14 amino acids. CDR1 and CDR2 from the germline V gene are SGHNT and YYREEE (reference sequence). The CDR3 spells CASSSQREWYEQYF. Written as DNA, the CDR3 is TGTGCCAGCAGCTCGCAGCGGGAGTGGTACGAGCAGTACTTC.

As concerns this clone: The junction shows a germline mismatch at one end, possibly a read error. The V gene is TRBV14, the J gene TRBJ1-1; TRBD1 agrees at 10 bases. CDR3 size: 15 residues. Germline loops: CDR1 SGHDN, CDR2 FVKESK. CDR3 nucleotides: TGTGCCAGCAGCAAAGACAGGGGGCAGGGCACTGAAGCTTTCTTT. Amino acids: CASSKDRGQGTEAFF.

The chain is built from TRBV7-9 and TRBJ2-5, with 11 bases fitting TRBD2. CDR3 length: 16 amino acids. V gave up 7 bases and J gave up 5 bases; unmatched junction bases: 12. In germline, CDR1 is SEHNR, CDR2 FQNEAQ (reference sequence). Here the CDR3 DNA reads TGTGCCAGCATTGATAGCGGGAGGGCCGGAATGGAGACCCAGTACTTC. Translating gives CASIDSGRAGMETQYF.